This T cell receptor beta chain is drawn from a study of breast tumors, draining lymph nodes, adjacent tissues. Notes on the study in general: Tumors had less TCR diversity than lymph nodes, more than nontumor tissue. That most tumor T cells come from lymph nodes remained unproven.

The lymph nodes were axillary draining lymph nodes from breast cancer patients. This clonotype has ten or more counts. Its antigen remains unidentified. V shed 0 bases and J shed 6 bases, with 12 bases lying between them. CDR3 length equals 14 residues. The germline gives CDR1 SGHRS, CDR2 YFSETQ. MiXCR, run by TCRdb on the multiplex PCR reads, gives a single entry per CDR3 protein. Of over 200,000 distinct CDR3 sequences in the sample, about 34% were seen once. The gene calls are TRBV5-1 and TRBJ1-2, with D possibly being TRBD1 (5 bases). The sequence was collected from a female donor with breast cancer. Some clones in this sample may be carry-over from other donors' samples. The sample taken for sequencing was axillary lymph node tissue. CDR3 region: CASSLAGGRDGYTF. CDR3 sequence (DNA): TGCGCCAGCAGCTTGGCTGGGGGTAGGGATGGCTACACCTTC.